Given below is one T cell receptor (beta chain) in context. CDR1 is KGHDR, CDR2 SFDVKD, per germline. There are 16 residues in the CDR3. With 5 bases clipped from V and 5 bases from J, the junction kept 8 bases outside the gene matches. From the 5' RACE reads, TCRdb called clonotypes with MiXCR, one entry per CDR3 protein. The sample lists about 560,000 distinct CDR3 sequences, around a sixth occurring once. This record belongs to a study of T-cell memory formation after mild COVID-19. This sequence originates from an adult woman who had mild COVID-19 (a few samples of this study predate the infection). Cell type and time point are not known. The chain combines TRBV24-1 with TRBJ2-1; 10 nucleotides align to TRBD1. The source material was PBMCs or a T cell subset sorted from them (not recorded which). The CDR3 DNA is TGTGCCACCAGTGTCCCACCGGGACAGGGGCACAATGAGCAGTTCTTC. Protein product: CATSVPPGQGHNEQFF.